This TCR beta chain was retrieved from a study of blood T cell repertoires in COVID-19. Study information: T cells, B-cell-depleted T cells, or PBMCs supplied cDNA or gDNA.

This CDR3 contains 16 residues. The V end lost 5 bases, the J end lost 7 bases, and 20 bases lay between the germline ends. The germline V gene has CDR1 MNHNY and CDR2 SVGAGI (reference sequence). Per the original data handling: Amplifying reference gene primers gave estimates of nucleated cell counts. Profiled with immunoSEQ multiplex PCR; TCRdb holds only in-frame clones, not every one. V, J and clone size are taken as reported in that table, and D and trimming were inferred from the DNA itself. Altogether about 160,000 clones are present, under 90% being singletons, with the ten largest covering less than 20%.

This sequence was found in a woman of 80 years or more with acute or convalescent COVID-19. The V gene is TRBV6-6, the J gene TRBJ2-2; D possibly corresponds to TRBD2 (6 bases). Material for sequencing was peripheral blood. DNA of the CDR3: TGTGCCAGCAGTCCACGGGGGACCTCGTTGGGCGGGGAGCTGTTTTTT. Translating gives CASSPRGTSLGGELFF.